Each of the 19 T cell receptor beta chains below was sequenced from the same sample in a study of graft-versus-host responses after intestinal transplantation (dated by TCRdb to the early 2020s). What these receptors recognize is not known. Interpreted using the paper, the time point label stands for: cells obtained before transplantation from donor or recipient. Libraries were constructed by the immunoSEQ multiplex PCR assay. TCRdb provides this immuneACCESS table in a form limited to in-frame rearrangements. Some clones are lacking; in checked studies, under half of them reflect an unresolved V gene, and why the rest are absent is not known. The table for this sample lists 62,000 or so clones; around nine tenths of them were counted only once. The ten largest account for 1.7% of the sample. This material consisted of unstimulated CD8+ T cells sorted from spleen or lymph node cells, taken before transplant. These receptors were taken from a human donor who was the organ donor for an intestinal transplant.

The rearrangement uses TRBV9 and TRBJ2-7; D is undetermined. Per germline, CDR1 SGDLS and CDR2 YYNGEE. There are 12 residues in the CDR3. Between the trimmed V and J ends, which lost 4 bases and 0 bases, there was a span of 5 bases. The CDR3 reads CASSSYSYEQYF. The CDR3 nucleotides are TGTGCCAGCAGCTCCTACTCCTACGAGCAGTACTTC.

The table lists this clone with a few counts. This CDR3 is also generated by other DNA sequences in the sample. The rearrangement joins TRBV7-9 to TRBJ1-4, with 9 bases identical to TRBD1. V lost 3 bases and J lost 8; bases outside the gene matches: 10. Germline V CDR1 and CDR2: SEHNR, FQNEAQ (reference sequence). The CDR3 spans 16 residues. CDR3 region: CASSFYLQGAGEKLFF. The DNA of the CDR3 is TGTGCCAGCAGCTTTTACCTACAGGGGGCAGGGGAAAAACTGTTTTTT.

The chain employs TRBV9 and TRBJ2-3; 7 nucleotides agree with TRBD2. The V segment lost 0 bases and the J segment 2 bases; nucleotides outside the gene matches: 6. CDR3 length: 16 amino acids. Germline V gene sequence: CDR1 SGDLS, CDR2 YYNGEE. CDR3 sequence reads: CASSVGGGLLTDTQYF. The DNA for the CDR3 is TGTGCCAGCAGCGTAGGGGGGGGACTTCTCACAGATACGCAGTATTTT.

DNA for the CDR3: TGTGCCAGTAGTCCCCGGGACAGTACCTACGAGCAGTACTTC. This encodes CASSPRDSTYEQYF. The chain joins TRBV19 to TRBJ2-7, with 7 bases fitting TRBD1. The germline gives CDR1 LNHDA, CDR2 SQIVND (reference sequence). J gave up 2 bases and V 5 bases, and 6 bases lay outside the gene matches. The CDR3 runs 14 residues.

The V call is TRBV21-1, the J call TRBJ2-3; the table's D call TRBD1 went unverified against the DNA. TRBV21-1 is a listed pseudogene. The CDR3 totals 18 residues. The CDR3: CASSKAVIGDRVADTQYF. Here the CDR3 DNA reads TGTGCCAGCAGCAAAGCGGTGATCGGGGACAGGGTGGCAGATACGCAGTATTTT.

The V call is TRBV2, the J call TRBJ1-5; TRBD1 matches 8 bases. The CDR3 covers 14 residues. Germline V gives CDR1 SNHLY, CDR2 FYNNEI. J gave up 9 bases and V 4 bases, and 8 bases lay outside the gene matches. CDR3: CASSVGTGSRPQHF. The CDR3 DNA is TGTGCCAGCAGTGTCGGGACAGGTTCTAGGCCCCAGCATTTT. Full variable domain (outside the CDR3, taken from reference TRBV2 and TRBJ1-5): EPEVTQTPSHQVTQMGQEVILRCVPISNHLYFYWYRQILGQKVEFLVSFYNNEISEKSEIFDDQFSVERPDGSNFTLKIRSTKLEDSAMYFCASSVGTGSRPQHFGDGTRLSIL.

CDR3 bases: TGTGCCAGCAGCCAAGATACGGTCAGCTACACCTTC. Translating it yields CASSQDTVSYTF. This rearrangement joins TRBV4-2 to TRBJ1-2; no firm D call. Germline CDR1 reads LGHNA; CDR2 reads YNFKEQ. The CDR3 is made up of 12 amino acids. Between the trimmed V and J ends, which lost 0 bases and 9 bases, there was a span of 8 bases.

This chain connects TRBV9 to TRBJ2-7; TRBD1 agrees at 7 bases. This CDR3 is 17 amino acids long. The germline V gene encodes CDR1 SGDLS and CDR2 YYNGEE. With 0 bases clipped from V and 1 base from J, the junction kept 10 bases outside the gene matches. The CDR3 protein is CASSVGGRGQESYEQYF. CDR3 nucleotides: TGTGCCAGCAGCGTAGGTGGGAGAGGACAGGAATCCTACGAGCAGTACTTC. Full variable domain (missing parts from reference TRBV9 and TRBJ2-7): DSGVTQTPKHLITATGQRVTLRCSPRSGDLSVYWYQQSLDQGLQFLIQYYNGEERAKGNILERFSAQQFPDLHSELNLSSLELGDSALYFCASSVGGRGQESYEQYFGPGTRLTVT.

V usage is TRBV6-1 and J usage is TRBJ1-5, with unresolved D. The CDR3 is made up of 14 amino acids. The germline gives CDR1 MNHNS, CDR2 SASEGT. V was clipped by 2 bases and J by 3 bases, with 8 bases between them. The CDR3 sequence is CASSEQAYNQPQHF. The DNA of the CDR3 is TGTGCCAGCAGTGAACAGGCCTACAATCAGCCCCAGCATTTT.

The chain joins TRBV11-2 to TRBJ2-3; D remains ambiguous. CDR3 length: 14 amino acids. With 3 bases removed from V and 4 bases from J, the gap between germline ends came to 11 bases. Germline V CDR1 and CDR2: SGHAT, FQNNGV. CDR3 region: CASSFYSRPDTQYF. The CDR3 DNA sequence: TGTGCCAGCAGCTTTTACAGTCGCCCAGATACGCAGTATTTT.

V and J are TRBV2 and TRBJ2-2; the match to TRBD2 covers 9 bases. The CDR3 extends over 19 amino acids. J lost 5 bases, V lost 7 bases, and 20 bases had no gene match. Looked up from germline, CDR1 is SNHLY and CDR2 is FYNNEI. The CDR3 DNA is TGTGCCAGCATCCGAAGTGTAGCGGGAGTTGTTTTGGGGACCGGGGAGCTGTTTTTT. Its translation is CASIRSVAGVVLGTGELFF.

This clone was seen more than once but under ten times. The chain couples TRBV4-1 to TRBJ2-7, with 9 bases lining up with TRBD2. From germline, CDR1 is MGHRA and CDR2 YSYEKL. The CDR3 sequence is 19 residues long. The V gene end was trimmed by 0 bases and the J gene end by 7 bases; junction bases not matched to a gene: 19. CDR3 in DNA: TGCGCCAGCAGCCAAGAACGAGGATCCCTTGGCGGGAGGGCCGGGGAGCAGTACTTC. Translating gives CASSQERGSLGGRAGEQYF.

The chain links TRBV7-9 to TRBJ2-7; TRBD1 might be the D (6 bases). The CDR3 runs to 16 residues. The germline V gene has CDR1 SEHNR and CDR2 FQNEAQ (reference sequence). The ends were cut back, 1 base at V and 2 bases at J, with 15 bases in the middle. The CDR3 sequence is CASSLGPGRGTYEQYF. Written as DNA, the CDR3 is TGTGCCAGCAGCTTAGGCCCGGGAAGGGGGACCTACGAGCAGTACTTC.

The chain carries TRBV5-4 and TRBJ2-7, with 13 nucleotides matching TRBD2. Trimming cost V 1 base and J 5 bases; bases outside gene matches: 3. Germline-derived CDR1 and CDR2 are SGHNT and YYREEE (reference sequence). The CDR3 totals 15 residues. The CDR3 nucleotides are TGTGCCAGCAGCTTGAGGGGACTAGCGGGAAACGAGCAGTACTTC. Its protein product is CASSLRGLAGNEQYF.

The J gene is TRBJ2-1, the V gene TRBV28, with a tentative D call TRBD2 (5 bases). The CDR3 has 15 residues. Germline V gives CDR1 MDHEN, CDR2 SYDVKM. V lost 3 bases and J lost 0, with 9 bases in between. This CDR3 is CASSLVGNSYNEQFF. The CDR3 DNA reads TGTGCCAGCAGTTTGGTCGGGAACTCCTACAATGAGCAGTTCTTC.

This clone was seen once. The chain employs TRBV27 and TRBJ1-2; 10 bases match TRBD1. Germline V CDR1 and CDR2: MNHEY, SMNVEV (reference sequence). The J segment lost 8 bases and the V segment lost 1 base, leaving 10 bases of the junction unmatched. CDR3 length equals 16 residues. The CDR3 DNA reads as TGTGCCAGCAGTTTATGGTCCGGGACAGGGGTTCGAGGCTACACCTTC. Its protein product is CASSLWSGTGVRGYTF.

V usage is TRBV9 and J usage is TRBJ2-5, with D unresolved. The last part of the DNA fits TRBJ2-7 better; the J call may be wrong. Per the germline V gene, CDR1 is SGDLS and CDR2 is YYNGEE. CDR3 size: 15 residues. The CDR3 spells CASSVGTGTHYEQYF. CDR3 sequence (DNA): TGTGCCAGCAGCGTAGGTACCGGCACTCACTACGAGCAGTACTTC.

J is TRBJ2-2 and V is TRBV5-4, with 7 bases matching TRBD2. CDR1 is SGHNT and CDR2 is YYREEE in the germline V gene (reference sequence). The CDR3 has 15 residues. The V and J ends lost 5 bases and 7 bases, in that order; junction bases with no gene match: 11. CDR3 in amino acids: CASRILGLADGELFF. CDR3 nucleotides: TGTGCCAGCAGGATTCTTGGGCTAGCGGACGGGGAGCTGTTTTTT.

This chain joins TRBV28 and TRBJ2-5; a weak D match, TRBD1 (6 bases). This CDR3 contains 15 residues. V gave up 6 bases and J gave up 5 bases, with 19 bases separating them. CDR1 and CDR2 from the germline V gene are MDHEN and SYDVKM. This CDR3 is CASRTGTKMVETQYF. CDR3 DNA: TGTGCCAGCAGAACCGGGACAAAGATGGTGGAGACCCAGTACTTC.